This T cell receptor (beta chain) was captured in a study of blood T cell repertoires in COVID-19. Authors' data handling: It was from reference gene primer amplification that nucleated cell counts were estimated. The data were produced by immunoSEQ multiplex PCR, yet TCRdb's version contains in-frame clones alone and is incomplete. V, J and clone size are those of that table, while D and trimming were read from the DNA. The top ten clones hold 7% to 7.5% of a sample with just over 350,000 clones, about 88% of them seen once. Seattle's cohort entered during active infection and was followed longitudinally. Germline loops: CDR1 SGDLS, CDR2 YYNGEE. V gave up 5 bases and J gave up 5 bases; unmatched junction bases: 5. The CDR3 consists of 13 residues.

The sequencing sample was made of peripheral blood. This receptor was identified in a woman aged 55-69 years with COVID-19, enrolled during active disease. The chain recombines TRBV9 with TRBJ1-2; TRBD1 matches 8 bases. CDR3 region: CASRRQGSYGYTF. DNA for the CDR3: TGTGCCAGCAGGCGACAGGGGTCTTATGGCTACACCTTC.